These 21 T cell receptor beta chains came from one sample sequenced in a study of CD8 T cells in ankylosing spondylitis. Study-wide results and caveats: What seemed typical of ankylosing spondylitis blood was a TCR beta motif built from eight highly homologous variants.

TCRdb re-derived calls from the 5' RACE reads in MiXCR, one entry per CDR3 protein. This table holds fewer than 550,000 distinct CDR3 sequences, approximately 5.3% found once. What these receptors recognize is not known. Sample: blood, either unsorted or a sorted T cell fraction (not recorded which). The receptors shown here come from a male donor with ankylosing spondylitis.

This clonotype has ten or more counts. The chain has TRBV7-2 and TRBJ1-5; no reliable D call. The germline CDR1 and CDR2 sequences are SGHTA and FQGNSA. The V end lost 6 bases, the J end lost 4 bases, and 10 bases lay between the germline ends. The CDR3 contains 13 residues. The CDR3 loop reads CASSLVGNQPQHF. The CDR3 DNA follows: TGTGCCAGCAGTTTGGTGGGGAATCAGCCCCAGCATTTT.

This clonotype was observed at least ten times. V usage is TRBV28 and J usage is TRBJ2-1; D assignment may be TRBD1 or TRBD2 (6 bases each). The CDR3 extends over 11 amino acids. V lost 3 bases and J lost 16, with 13 bases in between. Germline lookup yields CDR1 MDHEN and CDR2 SYDVKM. The CDR3 DNA follows: TGTGCCAGCAGTTTGAGGGGGGTCGGATTCTTC. As protein: CASSLRGVGFF.

This clonotype was detected a few times. The chain joins TRBV18 to TRBJ2-7, with 7 nucleotides matching TRBD1. The germline V gene has CDR1 KGHSH and CDR2 LQKENI. The CDR3 has 12 residues. The V and J ends lost 5 bases and 9 bases, in that order; junction bases with no gene match: 7. The CDR3 DNA sequence: TGTGCCAGCTCATCGGAGACAGGGCCGCAGTACTTC. This encodes CASSSETGPQYF.

Ten or more counts support this clonotype. J is TRBJ1-1 and V is TRBV28, with 7 bases fitting TRBD1. Germline values: CDR1 MDHEN, CDR2 SYDVKM. The CDR3 spans 13 residues. Trimming removed 3 bases from V and 11 bases from J; junction bases left unmatched: 9. The CDR3 reads CASSFVTGTRAFF. CDR3 DNA: TGTGCCAGCAGTTTCGTGACAGGGACTAGGGCTTTCTTT.

In its sample, this clonotype was seen many times. The rearrangement joins TRBV20-1 to TRBJ2-1; 14 nucleotides agree with TRBD2. The germline gives CDR1 DFQATT, CDR2 SNEGSKA (reference sequence). V gave up 5 bases and J gave up 7 bases; unmatched junction bases: 4. This CDR3 has 14 residues. DNA for the CDR3: TGCAGTGCTCCCCGACTAGCGGGAGGGAATGAGCAGTTCTTC. It is translated as CSAPRLAGGNEQFF.

This clonotype was counted ten times or more. The chain joins TRBV7-9 to TRBJ2-7, with 7 positions matching TRBD1. V trimming: 2 bases; J trimming: 5 bases; junction bases outside the gene matches: 12. This CDR3 has 16 residues. Germline V CDR1 and CDR2: SEHNR, FQNEAQ (reference sequence). DNA for the CDR3: TGTGCCAGCAGCTTAACCCGGGACAGCCCCGGGAACGAGCAGTACTTC. Protein sequence: CASSLTRDSPGNEQYF.

The table lists this clonotype with many counts. The V call is TRBV10-3, the J call TRBJ1-1; 9 nucleotides agree with TRBD1. The V gene's germline CDR1 is ENHRY and CDR2 SYGVKD. J lost 0 bases, V lost 4 bases, and 6 bases had no gene match. The CDR3 length is 16 residues. CDR3 sequence: CAISVRQGEMNTEAFF. DNA for the CDR3: TGTGCCATCAGTGTACGACAGGGGGAAATGAACACTGAAGCTTTCTTT.

This clonotype was seen ten or more times. The chain links TRBV6-1 to TRBJ2-7, with D hard to call. The germline V and J ends were trimmed by 6 bases and 3 bases, with 15 bases remaining between them. The CDR3 consists of 14 residues. Germline V gene sequence: CDR1 MNHNS, CDR2 SASEGT. CDR3 loop: CASRDGSRNYEQYF. The CDR3 DNA is TGTGCCAGCAGAGATGGTTCCAGAAACTACGAGCAGTACTTC.

This clonotype came up many times. The CDR3 nucleotides are TGCGCCAGCAGCCCCGACAGGGCCACCGGGGAGCTGTTTTTT. Residues: CASSPDRATGELFF. The chain couples TRBV5-1 to TRBJ2-2, with 7 nucleotides matching TRBD1. The V gene's germline CDR1 is SGHRS and CDR2 YFSETQ. This CDR3 has 14 amino acids. V shed 4 bases, J shed 4 bases, and the junction held 4 bases outside the gene matches.

In this sample, this clonotype turned up many times. The rearrangement joins TRBV9 to TRBJ2-2; D perhaps matches TRBD1 (6 bases). Per the germline V gene, CDR1 is SGDLS and CDR2 is YYNGEE. This CDR3 comprises 16 residues. V lost 4 bases, J lost 6 bases, and 19 bases lay in between. CDR3 loop: CASSSWGAGDAGELFF. Here the CDR3 DNA reads TGTGCCAGCAGCTCTTGGGGCGCAGGGGACGCCGGGGAGCTGTTTTTT.

This sequence joins TRBV18 and TRBJ1-5, with D hard to call. Germline-derived CDR1 and CDR2 are KGHSH and LQKENI. Trimming took off 1 base at V and 4 bases at J, with 8 bases between the two ends. This CDR3 contains 14 residues. CDR3 residues: CASSPREANQPQHF. The CDR3 coding sequence is TGTGCCAGCTCACCACGTGAAGCAAATCAGCCCCAGCATTTT.

The sample holds a few counts of this clonotype. The chain joins TRBV27 to TRBJ2-1; 8 positions agree with TRBD1. The V segment lost 0 bases and the J segment 7 bases; nucleotides outside the gene matches: 5. Germline loops: CDR1 MNHEY, CDR2 SMNVEV (reference sequence). The CDR3 totals 15 residues. The DNA of the CDR3 is TGTGCCAGCAGTTTATCGCAGGGGGCTAGGAATGAGCAGTTCTTC. Its protein product is CASSLSQGARNEQFF.

In its sample, this clonotype was seen many times. The rearrangement uses TRBV12-3 or TRBV12-4 and TRBJ1-1; tentatively, D is TRBD1 (5 bases). The CDR3 is made up of 13 amino acids. Trimming removed 3 bases at V and 9 bases at J, with 14 bases between. CDR3 in DNA: TGTGCCAGCAGTTTGGTGGGGCTTCTGAAAGCTTTCTTT. Protein sequence: CASSLVGLLKAFF.

This clonotype occurred a few times. V is TRBV7-2 and J is TRBJ2-3, with unresolved D. V lost 5 bases, J lost 0 bases, and 12 bases lay in between. Germline values: CDR1 SGHTA, CDR2 FQGNSA. CDR3 size: 15 residues. The CDR3 DNA follows: TGTGCCAGCAGCCCAGGAAGTTTTAGCACAGATACGCAGTATTTT. It codes for CASSPGSFSTDTQYF.

This clonotype was observed many times. The genes are TRBV6-2 or TRBV6-3 and TRBJ2-7, with TRBD1 identical over 8 bases. V shed 4 bases, J shed 3 bases, and the junction held 8 bases outside the gene matches. Germline CDR1 and CDR2: MNHEY and SVGEGT. This CDR3 has 15 amino acids. The CDR3 nucleotides read TGTGCCAGCAGTTTGTCTGGACAGGGCCTCTACGAGCAGTACTTC. Translation: CASSLSGQGLYEQYF.

This clonotype was recorded at least ten times. The rearrangement joins TRBV20-1 to TRBJ2-4; 11 bases fit TRBD1. CDR3 length: 15 amino acids. The ends lost 5 bases at V and 3 bases at J; junction bases unmatched: 6. Germline CDR1 and CDR2: DFQATT and SNEGSKA (reference sequence). The chain's CDR3 is CSASPGQGVKNIQYF. The CDR3 bases are TGCAGTGCTTCTCCGGGACAGGGGGTCAAAAACATTCAGTACTTC.

This clonotype was counted ten times or more. The chain uses TRBV7-2 and TRBJ2-3, with D tentatively TRBD2 (6 bases). Germline V gene sequence: CDR1 SGHTA, CDR2 FQGNSA. The CDR3 is 16 residues long. V lost 5 bases and J 2 bases, leaving 17 bases between the germline ends. The CDR3 is CASSEGTSLLTDTQYF. The CDR3 nucleotides are TGTGCCAGCAGCGAAGGGACTTCCCTCCTCACAGATACGCAGTATTTT.

Turning to this clonotype: Mismatch with germline at one junction end may stem from a read error. The chain recombines TRBV2 with TRBJ2-5; TRBD1 agrees at 7 bases. Germline CDR1 SNHLY, CDR2 FYNNEI. The CDR3 runs to 13 residues. The CDR3 loop reads CAGAGTAGETQDF. The CDR3 coding sequence is TGTGCTGGGGCCGGGACAGCCGGGGAGACCCAGGACTTC.

This clonotype was picked up many times. V usage is TRBV6-1 and J usage is TRBJ1-2, with D unclear. CDR1 MNHNS and CDR2 SASEGT come from the germline V gene. This CDR3 spans 12 amino acids. Trimming removed 8 bases from V and 2 bases from J, with 9 bases in between. The CDR3 loop is CASGQRNYGYTF. Written as DNA, the CDR3 is TGTGCCAGCGGGCAACGAAACTATGGCTACACCTTC.

This clonotype was picked up many times. The chain has TRBV11-2 and TRBJ1-1, with 7 bases aligning to TRBD1. CDR1 and CDR2 (germline): SGHAT, FQNNGV. This CDR3 contains 14 residues. Trimming cost V 4 bases and J 4 bases; bases outside gene matches: 6. The CDR3 DNA reads as TGTGCCAGCAGCTCGGACAGGATCGCCACTGAAGCTTTCTTT. It translates to CASSSDRIATEAFF.

This clonotype was counted many times. V is TRBV20-1 and J is TRBJ1-1; no firm D call. Trimming took 1 base from V and 1 from J, leaving 13 bases between them. This CDR3 contains 15 residues. CDR1 and CDR2 (germline): DFQATT, SNEGSKA (reference sequence). CDR3 region: CSARVPGRPNTEAFF. The CDR3 nucleotides read TGCAGTGCTAGAGTGCCCGGCAGACCGAACACTGAAGCTTTCTTT.